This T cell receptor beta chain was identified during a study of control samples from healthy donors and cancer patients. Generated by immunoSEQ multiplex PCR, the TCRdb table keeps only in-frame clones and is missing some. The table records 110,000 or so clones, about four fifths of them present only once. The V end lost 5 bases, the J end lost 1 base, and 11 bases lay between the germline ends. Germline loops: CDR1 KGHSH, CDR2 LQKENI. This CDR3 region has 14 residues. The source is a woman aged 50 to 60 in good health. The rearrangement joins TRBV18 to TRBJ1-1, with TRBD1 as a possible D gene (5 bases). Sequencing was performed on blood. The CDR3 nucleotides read TGTGCCAGCTCAAGAGGGACCGAGAACACTGAAGCTTTCTTT. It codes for CASSRGTENTEAFF.